What follows are 9 T cell receptor beta chains derived from one specimen sequenced in a study of identical twins. TCRdb analysed the 5' RACE reads with MiXCR anew, one entry per CDR3 protein. Of 1.5 million to 2 million distinct CDR3 sequences detected, around 29% appear once; the ten largest clones hold about 0.25%. Sequencing was performed on cord blood. The receptor source for this set is a newborn girl in good health.

This clonotype came up a few times. The J gene is TRBJ2-7, the V gene TRBV5-1, with D possibly being TRBD1 (6 bases). Trimming removed 0 bases at V and 2 bases at J, with 12 bases between. This CDR3 is 15 amino acids long. Germline lookup yields CDR1 SGHRS and CDR2 YFSETQ. CDR3 bases: TGCGCCAGCAGCTTGGAACAGGGCGGCCCCTACGAGCAGTACTTC. Its translation is CASSLEQGGPYEQYF.

The chain recombines TRBV20-1 with TRBJ1-2, with 11 bases fitting TRBD1. Germline V gives CDR1 DFQATT, CDR2 SNEGSKA (reference sequence). Trimming took 8 bases from V and 3 from J; bases not matched to a gene: 17. The CDR3 length is 17 residues. The CDR3 spells CSTIRSRTGGAHYGYTF. In DNA, the CDR3 is TGCAGTACTATCAGGTCCCGGACAGGGGGCGCCCACTATGGCTACACCTTC.

CDR3 coding DNA: TGCGCCAGCAGCTTTTCTCTGGATAATTCACCCCTCCACTTT. It yields the protein CASSFSLDNSPLHF. The chain combines TRBV5-1 with TRBJ1-6; D unresolved. Trimming cost V 2 bases and J 5 bases, with 8 bases left between them. This CDR3 has 14 amino acids. Germline V CDR1 and CDR2: SGHRS, YFSETQ.

In this sample, this clonotype turned up a few times. V usage is TRBV28 and J usage is TRBJ2-2, with TRBD1 matching 11 bases. The ends lost 6 bases at V and 7 bases at J; junction bases unmatched: 7. Germline CDR1 MDHEN, CDR2 SYDVKM. This CDR3 has 15 amino acids. The CDR3 reads CASRAGTGGSGELFF. In DNA, the CDR3 is TGTGCCAGCAGAGCCGGGACAGGGGGGAGCGGGGAGCTGTTTTTT.

The sample holds a few counts of this clonotype. One end of the junction does not line up with germline, which may come from a read error. The chain couples TRBV29-1 to TRBJ2-7; possible D gene TRBD2, 6 bases. Germline loops: CDR1 SQVTM, CDR2 ANQGSEA. CDR3 length: 11 residues. The CDR3 here is CSARDSYVQYF. The DNA for the CDR3 is TGCAGCGCCCGGGACTCCTACGTGCAGTACTTC.

The V call is TRBV27, the J call TRBJ1-5; TRBD1 might be the D (6 bases). The CDR3 is 13 residues long. The V gene's germline CDR1 is MNHEY and CDR2 SMNVEV (reference sequence). Trimming shortened V by 3 bases and J by 7 bases, and 10 bases separated the two germline ends. The CDR3 loop reads CASSLGGQQPQHF. The CDR3 DNA reads TGTGCCAGCAGTTTGGGGGGACAACAGCCCCAGCATTTT.

This clonotype was seen a few times. The chain employs TRBV14 and TRBJ1-1; tentative D call: TRBD1 (5 bases). Germline V gene data show CDR1 as SGHDN and CDR2 as FVKESK. The CDR3 is 15 amino acids. The V gene lost 4 bases and the J gene lost 4 bases, with 16 bases spanning the gap. As DNA, the CDR3 is TGTGCCAGCAGCCCGGGACGGGCCCGGGGCACTGAAGCTTTCTTT. Protein product: CASSPGRARGTEAFF.

The chain employs TRBV7-2 and TRBJ2-6; possibly TRBD2 for D (6 bases). Germline V gene data show CDR1 as SGHTA and CDR2 as FQGNSA. V was clipped by 3 bases and J by 0 bases, with 18 bases between them. The CDR3 sequence is 19 residues long. In DNA, the CDR3 is TGTGCCAGCAGCTTCAGGTGGGAGGTTCCGGGCTCTGGGGCCAACGTCCTGACTTTC. Translation: CASSFRWEVPGSGANVLTF. Full variable domain (outside the CDR3, taken from reference TRBV7-2 and TRBJ2-6): GAGVSQSPSNKVTEKGKDVELRCDPISGHTALYWYRQSLGQGLEFLIYFQGNSAPDKSGLPSDRFSAERTGGSVSTLTIQRTQQEDSAVYLCASSFRWEVPGSGANVLTFGAGSRLTVL.

The chain uses TRBV20-1 and TRBJ2-7; 8 bases map to TRBD2. The CDR3 runs 13 residues. The germline gives CDR1 DFQATT, CDR2 SNEGSKA (reference sequence). CDR3 sequence (DNA): TGCAGCCCCCTCGGGGGGGTAAGCTACGAGCAGTACTTC. This gives the protein CSPLGGVSYEQYF.